This T cell receptor beta chain emerged from a study of T cells in Graves' hyperthyroidism and ophthalmopathy (dated by TCRdb to about 2019). A note on the overall study: Peripheral blood was collected at initial diagnosis, before any treatment. To identify TCR V-J signatures that set the groups apart, the researchers used a discovery cohort of 100 patients, made up of roughly 40 with Graves' ophthalmopathy and 57 with stable Graves' hyperthyroidism. Whether ophthalmopathy could be predicted prospectively was tested in an independent validation cohort made up of fewer than 20 hyperthyroidism patients plus 17 patients who later progressed to ophthalmopathy. The 100 discovery patients were randomly split 7:3 into training and test sets. Thyroid tissue and blood T-cell repertoires from six Graves' hyperthyroidism patients were also compared in the study. After blood sampling, hyperthyroidism patients were treated with methimazole at a starting dose of 30 mg daily, and ophthalmopathy patients were treated with high-dose intravenous methylprednisolone. The paper describes TCR Vbeta CDR3 sequencing of 135 peripheral blood samples, made up of under 50 ophthalmopathy patients, 70 to 80 hyperthyroidism patients and around 17 progressor patients. Overall study results and their limits: A 13 V-J signature model separated ophthalmopathy from stable hyperthyroidism, with just over 85% sensitivity and 81.08% specificity in cross-validation and 80%/75% in testing. Sample size was not statistically predetermined, and investigators were not blinded to group allocation. In validation, progression to ophthalmopathy was predicted by the model with almost 71% sensitivity and roughly 76% specificity, a median of about 6 months before onset. Most expanded thyroid clonotypes (frequency above 0.001) were also detected in blood, suggesting blood repertoires may reflect thyroid immune responses.

The CDR1 and CDR2 encoded by the germline V gene (reference sequence) are DFQATT and SNEGSKA. Reading from cysteine to phenylalanine, the CDR3 counts 14 amino acids. The sequence is cut down to CDR3 DNA, 42 bases in frame from base 1. V lost 6 bases and J lost 0 bases; the stretch between them is 13 bases long. Ophthalmopathy patients had moderately to severely active disease, Clinical Activity Score of at least 3, NOSPECS grade of at least 4, and duration under 3 months. Exclusion was applied to patients with uncontrolled infections, other autoimmune diseases, pregnancy or lactation. Diagnoses were established on the basis of clinical symptoms, serum thyroxine and TRAb, thyroid ultrasound, and orbital computed tomography. Ficoll-Paque density gradient centrifugation was used to isolate PBMCs from around 10 ml of fresh peripheral blood. Total RNA was extracted using Trizol reagent, and RNA quality was assessed on an Agilent 2100 Bioanalyzer.

Amplification of TCR beta CDR3 regions was carried out from RNA transcripts. For the first round of RT-PCR on the TCR CDR3, the HTBI primer set was used together with the Qiagen OneStep RT-PCR kit. Libraries were constructed in a second round of multiplex PCR, after which size selection and purification were performed. Sequencing of the libraries was done on an Illumina HiSeq2000 using paired-end 100 bp reads. The authors' analysis ran thus. SOAPnuke was used to process the raw data, throwing out any read that contained adapters or uncalled bases, had a mean Phred below 15, or lacked an exact constant-primer or identifier match. High-quality paired reads were merged with COPE v1.2.5, and unique nucleotide sequences were defined as clonotypes. MiTCR v1.1 was used to align the clonotypes against IMGT TRBV, TRBD and TRBJ reference segments. Analysis was restricted to V-J combinations with a frequency above 0.0001, which covered roughly 99% of repertoires. The TCS score was defined as the ratio of F50 (clonal expansion) to E x V (chaos), calculated using BLOSUM62-based TCRdist between CDR3 peptides within each V-J. Welch's t-statistics and random forest reduced around 510 V-J features to roughly 13, which were used in a naive Bayes classifier (R e1071). TCRdb's own reprocessing of the public reads used fastp at Q25 and MiXCR and kept productive beta chains. Each entry is one CDR3 protein sequence, shown with its most common DNA and genes. TCRdb's processing, not the study's, gives the V and J calls here. The sample records more than 450,000 distinct CDR3 sequences, less than 20% of which are singletons. The top ten hold roughly 44% of the sample.

This clonotype was seen more than once but under ten times. Its target antigen remains unknown. The input lacks base qualities; no much larger clone sits a single base away. Recombination connected TRBV20-1 to TRBJ2-3; matching of 7 bases hints at TRBD2 as the D gene. What was sequenced was blood. The clonotype comes from a man aged 40-49 years with Graves' ophthalmopathy. The CDR3 reads as follows: CSAEKGGSTDTQYF. The DNA sequence follows: TGCAGTGCCGAGAAGGGGGGGAGCACAGATACGCAGTATTTT.